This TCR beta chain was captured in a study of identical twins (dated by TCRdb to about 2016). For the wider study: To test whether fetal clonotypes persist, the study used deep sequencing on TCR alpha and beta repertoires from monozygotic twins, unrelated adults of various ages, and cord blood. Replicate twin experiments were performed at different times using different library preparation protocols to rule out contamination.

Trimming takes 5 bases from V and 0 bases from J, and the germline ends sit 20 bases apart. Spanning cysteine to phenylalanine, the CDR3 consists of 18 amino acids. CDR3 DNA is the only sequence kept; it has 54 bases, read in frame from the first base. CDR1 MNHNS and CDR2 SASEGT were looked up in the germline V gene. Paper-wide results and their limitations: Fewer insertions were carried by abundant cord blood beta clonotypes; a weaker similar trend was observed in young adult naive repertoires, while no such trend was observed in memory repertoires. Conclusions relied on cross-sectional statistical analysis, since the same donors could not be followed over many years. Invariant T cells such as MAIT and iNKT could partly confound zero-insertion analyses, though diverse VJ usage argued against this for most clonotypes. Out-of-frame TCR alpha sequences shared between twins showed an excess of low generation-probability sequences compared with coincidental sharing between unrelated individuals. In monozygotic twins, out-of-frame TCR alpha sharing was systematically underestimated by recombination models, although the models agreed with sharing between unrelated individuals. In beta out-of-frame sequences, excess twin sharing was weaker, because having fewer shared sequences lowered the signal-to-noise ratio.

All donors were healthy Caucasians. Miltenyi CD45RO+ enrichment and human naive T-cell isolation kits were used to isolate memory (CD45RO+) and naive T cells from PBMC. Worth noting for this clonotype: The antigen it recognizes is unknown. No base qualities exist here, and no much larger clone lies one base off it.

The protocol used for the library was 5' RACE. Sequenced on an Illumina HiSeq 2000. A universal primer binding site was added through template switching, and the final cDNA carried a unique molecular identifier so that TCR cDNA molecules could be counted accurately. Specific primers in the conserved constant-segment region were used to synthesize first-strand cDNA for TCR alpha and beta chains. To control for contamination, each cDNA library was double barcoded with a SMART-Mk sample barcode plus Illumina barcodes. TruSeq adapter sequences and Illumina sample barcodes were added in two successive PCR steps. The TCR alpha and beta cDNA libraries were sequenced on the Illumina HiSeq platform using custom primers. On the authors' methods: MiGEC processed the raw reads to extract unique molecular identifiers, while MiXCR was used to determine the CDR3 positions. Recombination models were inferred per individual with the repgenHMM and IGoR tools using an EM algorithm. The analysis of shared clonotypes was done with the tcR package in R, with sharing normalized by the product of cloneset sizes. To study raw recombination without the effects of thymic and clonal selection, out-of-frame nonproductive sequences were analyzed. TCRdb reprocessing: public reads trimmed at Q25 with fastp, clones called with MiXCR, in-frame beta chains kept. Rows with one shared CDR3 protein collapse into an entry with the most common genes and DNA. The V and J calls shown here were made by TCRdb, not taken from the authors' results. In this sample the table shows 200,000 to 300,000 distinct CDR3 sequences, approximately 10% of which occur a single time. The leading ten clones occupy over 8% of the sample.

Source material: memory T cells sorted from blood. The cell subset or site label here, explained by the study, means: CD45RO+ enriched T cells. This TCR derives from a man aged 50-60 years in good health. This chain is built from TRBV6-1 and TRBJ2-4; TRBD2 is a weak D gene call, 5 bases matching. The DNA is TGTGCCAGCAGTCCGACCTTTCCAGCGGATCTAGCCAAAAACATTCAGTACTTC. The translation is CASSPTFPADLAKNIQYF.